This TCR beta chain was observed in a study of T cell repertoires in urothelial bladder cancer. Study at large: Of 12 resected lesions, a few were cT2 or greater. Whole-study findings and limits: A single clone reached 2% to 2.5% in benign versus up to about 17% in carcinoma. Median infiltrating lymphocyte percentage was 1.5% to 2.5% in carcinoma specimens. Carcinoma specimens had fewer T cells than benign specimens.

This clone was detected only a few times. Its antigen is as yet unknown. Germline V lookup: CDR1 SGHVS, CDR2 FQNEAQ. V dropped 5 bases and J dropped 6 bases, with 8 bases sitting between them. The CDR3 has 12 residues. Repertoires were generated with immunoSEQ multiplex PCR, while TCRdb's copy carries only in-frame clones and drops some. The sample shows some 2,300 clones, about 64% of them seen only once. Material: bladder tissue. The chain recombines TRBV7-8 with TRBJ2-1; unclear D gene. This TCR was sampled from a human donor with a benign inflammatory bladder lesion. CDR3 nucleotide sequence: TGTGCCAGCAGCCCGCATCGCAATGAGCAGTTCTTC. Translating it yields CASSPHRNEQFF.